The 21 T cell receptor beta chains below come from one sample, sequenced in a study of shared clonotypes between healthy human individuals. Profiled with immunoSEQ multiplex PCR; TCRdb holds only in-frame clones, not every one. The profile covers about 2,500,000 clones, with approximately 90% appearing a single time and roughly 0.15% taken by the ten largest. Material: naive CD4+ T cells sorted from blood. Stated subset: CD45RA+ positively selected. Source of these receptors: a man between 18 and 29 years old in good health.

The genes are TRBV9 and TRBJ2-5; TRBD2 is a possible D gene (6 bases). The V end was cut by 0 bases, the J end by 7 bases, with 16 bases between. The CDR3 is 15 residues long. CDR1 SGDLS and CDR2 YYNGEE come from the germline V gene. CDR3 coding DNA: TGTGCCAGCAGCGTAGGGGGTAGCGGATTAGGGACCCAGTACTTC. Its translation is CASSVGGSGLGTQYF.

As regards this clone: Other DNA variants within this sample encode the same CDR3. This chain links TRBV28 with TRBJ2-7; 9 nucleotides line up with TRBD1. Germline CDR1 is MDHEN and CDR2 is SYDVKM. The CDR3 runs 13 residues. The V gene end was trimmed by 8 bases and the J gene end by 1 base; junction bases not matched to a gene: 3. CDR3 protein: CASHRGLSYEQYF. CDR3 bases: TGTGCCAGCCACAGGGGGCTTTCCTACGAGCAGTACTTC. The full variable domain, with the rest looked up from reference TRBV28 and TRBJ2-7, is DVKVTQSSRYLVKRTGEKVFLECVQDMDHENMFWYRQDPGLGLRLIYFSYDVKMKEKGDIPEGYSVSREKKERFSLILESASTNQTSMYLCASHRGLSYEQYFGPGTRLTVT.

The J gene is TRBJ1-1, the V gene TRBV13; D is uncertain. Germline CDR1 PRHDT, CDR2 FYEKMQ (reference sequence). The length of the CDR3 is 12 residues. The ends were cut back, 4 bases at V and 10 bases at J, with 13 bases in the middle. This CDR3 is CASSSRSLGAFF. The CDR3 coding sequence is TGTGCCAGCAGCTCACGATCCCTTGGAGCTTTCTTT.

The rearrangement joins TRBV11-3 to TRBJ2-1; maybe TRBD1 (6 bases). The germline gives CDR1 SGHNT, CDR2 YENEEA. The CDR3 has 14 amino acids. The germline V and J ends were trimmed by 6 bases and 9 bases, with 18 bases remaining between them. In nucleotides, the CDR3 is TGTGCCAGCAGTCTCGGGCAGGGGTGGGGTGAGCAGTTCTTC. Amino acids: CASSLGQGWGEQFF.

The CDR3 sequence is CASTRGWGGGQETQYF. For the CDR3, the DNA is TGCGCCAGCACCCGTGGGTGGGGCGGAGGACAAGAGACCCAGTACTTC. This rearrangement joins TRBV5-1 to TRBJ2-5, with D perhaps assigned TRBD1 or TRBD2 (5 bases each). Trimming shortened V by 6 bases and J by 2 bases, and 20 bases separated the two germline ends. CDR1 is SGHRS, CDR2 YFSETQ, per germline. This CDR3 has 16 residues.

The chain is built from TRBV2 and TRBJ1-5; 9 bases match TRBD1. The J segment lost 0 bases and the V segment lost 5 bases, leaving 2 bases of the junction unmatched. The CDR3 length is 15 residues. CDR1 is SNHLY and CDR2 is FYNNEI in the germline V gene. The CDR3 nucleotides are TGTGCCAGCAGTTACAGGGGGCGTAGCAATCAGCCCCAGCATTTT. Translated: CASSYRGRSNQPQHF.

The chain uses TRBV15 and TRBJ2-3; D is unresolved. The V and J ends lost 5 bases and 2 bases respectively, with 14 bases between them. Germline V lookup: CDR1 LNHNV, CDR2 YYDKDF (reference sequence). The CDR3 length is 15 residues. The CDR3 loop reads CATSHRAWYTDTQYF. CDR3 coding DNA: TGTGCCACCAGCCACCGGGCCTGGTACACAGATACGCAGTATTTT.

With respect to this clone: Other nucleotide sequences in the sample specify the same CDR3. CDR3 sequence (DNA): TGTGCCAGCTCACGCGCGAACACCGGGGAGCTGTTTTTT. The encoded protein is CASSRANTGELFF. V gene TRBV18 combines with J gene TRBJ2-2; D is ambiguous. This CDR3 has 13 amino acids. V was shortened by 4 bases and J by 0 bases, with 3 bases between the two germline ends. Germline V lookup: CDR1 KGHSH, CDR2 LQKENI. The variable domain in full, with the rest retrieved from reference TRBV18 and TRBJ2-2, is NAGVMQNPRHLVRRRGQEARLRCSPMKGHSHVYWYRQLPEEGLKFMVYLQKENIIDESGMPKERFSAEFPKEGPSILRIQQVVRGDSAAYFCASSRANTGELFFGEGSRLTVL.

The rearrangement links TRBV6-5 to TRBJ2-5, with D perhaps matching TRBD2 (5 bases). Per the germline V gene, CDR1 is MNHEY and CDR2 is SVGAGI. Trimming took off 2 bases at V and 3 bases at J, with 7 bases between the two ends. The CDR3 has 13 residues. The CDR3 here is CASSYKGEETQYF. DNA of the CDR3: TGTGCCAGCAGTTACAAGGGAGAAGAGACCCAGTACTTC.

The J gene is TRBJ2-2, the V gene TRBV19; tentative D call: TRBD1 (5 bases). V was pared by 4 bases and J by 0 bases, with 9 bases between. The CDR3 sequence is 15 residues long. The germline gives CDR1 LNHDA, CDR2 SQIVND (reference sequence). CDR3 residues: CASSTGYPNTGELFF. The CDR3 DNA sequence: TGTGCCAGTAGTACAGGGTACCCGAACACCGGGGAGCTGTTTTTT.

V and J are TRBV28 and TRBJ1-3, with D maybe TRBD1 (6 bases). CDR1 and CDR2 (germline): MDHEN, SYDVKM. The V and J ends lost 3 bases and 4 bases respectively, with 13 bases between them. The CDR3 contains 15 residues. The CDR3, as DNA: TGTGCCAGCAGTTTGGGGGCGGTTTCAGGAAACACCATATATTTT. Protein: CASSLGAVSGNTIYF.

This chain connects TRBV5-3 to TRBJ2-2; D gene ambiguous. TRBV5-3 is placed among ORFs of uncertain function. Trimming took off 3 bases at V and 1 base at J, with 7 bases between the two ends. CDR3 length: 14 residues. The CDR3 region has the DNA TGTGCCAGAAGCTGCGGTGGGAACACCGGGGAGCTGTTTTTT. Protein sequence: CARSCGGNTGELFF.

J is TRBJ1-1 and V is TRBV28, with 8 bases lining up with TRBD1. This CDR3 has 16 residues. Trimming removed 2 bases from V and 4 bases from J; junction bases left unmatched: 9. Germline values: CDR1 MDHEN, CDR2 SYDVKM. The chain's CDR3 is CASSLIAGGSGTEAFF. CDR3 nucleotide sequence: TGTGCCAGCAGTTTAATCGCAGGGGGCAGTGGCACTGAAGCTTTCTTT.

The chain joins TRBV15 to TRBJ2-3; TRBD1 matches at 8 bases. The germline V gene has CDR1 LNHNV and CDR2 YYDKDF (reference sequence). The J segment lost 1 base and the V segment lost 1 base, leaving 13 bases of the junction unmatched. This CDR3 contains 19 residues. This chain's CDR3 is CATSRGSLGQGGGTDTQYF. CDR3 nucleotides: TGTGCCACCAGCAGAGGGTCCCTTGGACAGGGTGGTGGCACAGATACGCAGTATTTT.

The CDR3 sequence: CASKYGTGTWVSPLHF. The DNA for the CDR3 is TGTGCCAGTAAATACGGGACAGGGACCTGGGTTTCACCCCTCCACTTT. The rearrangement uses TRBV19 and TRBJ1-6; 9 bases fit TRBD1. The trim removed 7 bases at V and 9 bases at J, leaving 13 bases unmatched. This CDR3 region has 16 residues. The germline V gene encodes CDR1 LNHDA and CDR2 SQIVND (reference sequence).

The CDR3 region has the DNA TGTGCCAGCAGCGCTGGGGGTGGACTCCCTTTTAGCTACGAGCAGTACTTC. It is translated as CASSAGGGLPFSYEQYF. V usage is TRBV9 and J usage is TRBJ2-7; the D call may be TRBD1 or TRBD2 (5 bases each). V was cut by 3 bases and J by 3 bases, with 22 bases left in between. CDR1 is SGDLS, CDR2 YYNGEE, per germline. CDR3 length: 17 residues.

This chain connects TRBV5-8 to TRBJ2-3, with 7 bases fitting TRBD1. Germline V CDR1 and CDR2: SGHTS, YDEGEE. Trimming took 9 bases from V and 5 from J; bases not matched to a gene: 6. The CDR3 runs 12 residues. The CDR3 nucleotides read TGTGCCACCACAGGGGTGATAGATACGCAGTATTTT. Translating it yields CATTGVIDTQYF.

This clone has more than one count but fewer than ten. V gene TRBV30 combines with J gene TRBJ1-1; no firm D call. The CDR3 is 14 amino acids. Germline V gives CDR1 GTSNPN, CDR2 SVGIG (reference sequence). The germline V and J ends were trimmed by 4 bases and 0 bases, with 12 bases remaining between them. The chain's CDR3 is CAWTLGSLNTEAFF. Written as DNA, the CDR3 is TGTGCCTGGACATTGGGCAGTTTGAACACTGAAGCTTTCTTT.

The J gene is TRBJ2-1, the V gene TRBV10-3, with 7 bases lining up with TRBD2. This CDR3 contains 12 residues. Per germline, CDR1 ENHRY and CDR2 SYGVKD. The V gene end was trimmed by 7 bases and the J gene end by 7 bases; junction bases not matched to a gene: 4. The CDR3 sequence is CAIKRGSNEQFF. CDR3 DNA: TGTGCCATCAAGCGGGGTTCAAATGAGCAGTTCTTC.

The gene calls are TRBV10-2 and TRBJ1-6; D not certain. Germline CDR1 is WSHSY and CDR2 is SAAADI. The CDR3 contains 13 residues. V lost 2 bases, J lost 9 bases, and 8 bases lay in between. The CDR3 region is CASSEGPTSPLHF. Here the CDR3 DNA reads TGCGCCAGCAGTGAGGGTCCCACTTCACCCCTCCACTTT.

The chain employs TRBV5-1 and TRBJ1-3; tentative D call: TRBD1 (6 bases). The germline gives CDR1 SGHRS, CDR2 YFSETQ. V gave up 5 bases and J gave up 0 bases, with 18 bases separating them. CDR3 length: 17 amino acids. For the CDR3, the DNA is TGCGCCAGCAGTAAACAGGGAGATCGAGCCTCTGGAAACACCATATATTTT. Translation gives CASSKQGDRASGNTIYF. Full variable domain (remainder filled in from reference TRBV5-1 and TRBJ1-3): KAGVTQTPRYLIKTRGQQVTLSCSPISGHRSVSWYQQTPGQGLQFLFEYFSETQRNKGNFPGRFSGRQFSNSRSEMNVSTLELGDSALYLCASSKQGDRASGNTIYFGEGSWLTVV.